This TCR beta chain originates from a study of T cell responses to AZD1222 COVID-19 vaccine. Measured with immunoSEQ multiplex PCR; TCRdb has only the in-frame clones, and not every one. The top ten clones hold roughly 5% of a sample with over 25,000 clones, 78% of them seen once. This sequence was found in an adult in good health. Material: peripheral blood, obtained on day 0 of AZD1222 vaccination.

CDR3 sequence: CATEGDDDYEQYV. CDR3 sequence (DNA): TGTGCCACCGAAGGGGATGACGACTACGAGCAGTACGTC. This chain uses TRBV6-5 with TRBJ2-7, with D possibly TRBD1 on 5 matching bases. This CDR3 region has 13 residues. The V and J ends lost 10 bases and 3 bases respectively, with 16 bases between them. In germline, CDR1 is MNHEY, CDR2 SVGAGI.